These 14 T cell receptor beta chains came from one sample sequenced in a study of T-cell reconstitution after alpha-beta-depleted transplantation in children (dated by TCRdb to 2016 to 2017). Explained via the paper, the treatment or condition label denotes: allogeneic hematopoietic cell transplantation with graft depleted of TCRalphabeta T cells and CD19 B cells. Library prep was done by PCR. The sequencer was an Illumina HiSeq 2500. TCR library preparation used molecular barcoding, with unique molecular identifiers applied to normalize quantification of the TCRbeta repertoire. TCRdb handled the public reads itself, with Q25 trimming in fastp and clone calling in MiXCR, and kept productive beta chains. Identical CDR3 protein sequences are pooled into one entry, listed with their most common genes and DNA. This sample holds 200,000 to 250,000 distinct CDR3 sequences; approximately 11% were observed only once. About 30% of the sample goes to the ten largest clones.

The source material was PBMCs, sampled before TCRalphabeta/CD19-depleted stem cell transplant. Every receptor here comes from a child under two years old with acute myeloid leukemia, due to receive a stem cell transplant.

This clonotype was recorded a few times. The rearrangement joins TRBV12-3 or TRBV12-4 to TRBJ1-6; 11 bases are a match to TRBD1. The trim removed 6 bases at V and 5 bases at J, leaving 6 bases unmatched. This CDR3 is built from 16 residues. The CDR3 DNA reads TGTGCCAGCAGCGGGGACAGGGGGTACAATAATTCACCCCTCCACTTT. Protein sequence: CASSGDRGYNNSPLHF.

This clonotype has more than one count but fewer than ten. This rearrangement joins TRBV7-3 to TRBJ1-2; no definite D call. V gave up 0 bases and J gave up 8 bases, with 13 bases separating them. Germline assignment: CDR1 SGHTA and CDR2 FQGTGA. This CDR3 has 14 residues. This CDR3 is CASSLTGGTLGYTF. As DNA, the CDR3 is TGTGCCAGCAGCTTAACGGGCGGAACCCTAGGCTACACCTTC.

This clonotype was counted at least ten times. The V call is TRBV15, the J call TRBJ2-7; TRBD2 matches at 11 bases. The germline CDR1 and CDR2 sequences are LNHNV and YYDKDF (reference sequence). V dropped 4 bases and J dropped 2; count of bases not matched to a gene: 4. This CDR3 region has 15 residues. CDR3 DNA: TGTGCCACCAGCATTGAACTAGCGGGGGCCTACGAGCAGTACTTC. As protein: CATSIELAGAYEQYF.

The J gene is TRBJ2-1, the V gene TRBV29-1; TRBD2 matches 8 bases. Per the germline V gene, CDR1 is SQVTM and CDR2 is ANQGSEA. V lost 4 bases and J lost 7; bases outside the gene matches: 12. The CDR3 has 15 residues. CDR3 residues: CSVARAGDVLNEQFF. The CDR3 nucleotides are TGCAGCGTTGCTCGAGCGGGAGATGTCTTAAATGAGCAGTTCTTC.

The rearrangement uses TRBV3-1 and TRBJ2-3, with D maybe TRBD1 (5 bases). V lost 0 bases and J lost 2, with 9 bases in between. Germline V lookup: CDR1 LGHDT, CDR2 YNNKEL (reference sequence). The CDR3 runs 15 residues. The CDR3 DNA reads as TGTGCCAGCAGCCAAGATGGGGCGGCCACAGATACGCAGTATTTT. Residues: CASSQDGAATDTQYF.

This clonotype was detected ten times or more. The chain is built from TRBV5-1 and TRBJ2-5; no reliable D call. The CDR3 length is 13 residues. Looked up from germline, CDR1 is SGHRS and CDR2 is YFSETQ. V was pared by 2 bases and J by 5 bases, with 10 bases between. CDR3 in amino acids: CASSFPGAETQYF. In DNA, the CDR3 is TGCGCCAGCAGCTTCCCGGGCGCGGAGACCCAGTACTTC. Complete variable domain (other parts from reference TRBV5-1 and TRBJ2-5): KAGVTQTPRYLIKTRGQQVTLSCSPISGHRSVSWYQQTPGQGLQFLFEYFSETQRNKGNFPGRFSGRQFSNSRSEMNVSTLELGDSALYLCASSFPGAETQYFGPGTRLLVL.

This clonotype was picked up many times. The chain combines TRBV20-1 with TRBJ2-7, with a weak D call TRBD1 (5 bases). Germline V gives CDR1 DFQATT, CDR2 SNEGSKA (reference sequence). The ends were cut back, 3 bases at V and 4 bases at J, with 10 bases in the middle. The CDR3 sequence is 12 residues long. The CDR3 bases are TGCAGTGCTAGCCGACAGAATTACGAGCAGTACTTC. Its protein is CSASRQNYEQYF.

This clonotype was seen repeatedly, ten times or more. The chain couples TRBV30 to TRBJ2-1; 8 bases fit TRBD2. The CDR3 consists of 16 residues. V shed 8 bases, J shed 0 bases, and the junction held 12 bases outside the gene matches. Germline V gene lookup returns CDR1 GTSNPN and CDR2 SVGIG (reference sequence). CDR3 protein: CAARGRLARSYNEQFF. In DNA, the CDR3 is TGTGCCGCCCGAGGGCGACTAGCGCGCTCCTACAATGAGCAGTTCTTC.

The V call is TRBV10-2, the J call TRBJ2-1, with D maybe TRBD2 (6 bases). The CDR3 loop spans 14 amino acids. Trimming cost V 4 bases and J 5 bases, with 12 bases left between them. Germline V lookup: CDR1 WSHSY, CDR2 SAAADI. The CDR3 is CASSVWLANNEQFF. The CDR3 DNA reads TGCGCCAGCAGTGTTTGGCTAGCGAACAATGAGCAGTTCTTC.

This clonotype was found many times. The chain employs TRBV15 and TRBJ1-3; TRBD1 is a possible D gene (5 bases). This CDR3 spans 16 amino acids. Germline V CDR1 and CDR2: LNHNV, YYDKDF (reference sequence). Trimming removed 0 bases at V and 0 bases at J, with 9 bases between. CDR3 nucleotide sequence: TGTGCCACCAGCAGAGATGGGGGATACTCTGGAAACACCATATATTTT. Its translation: CATSRDGGYSGNTIYF.

Ten or more counts support this clonotype. This chain connects TRBV12-3 or TRBV12-4 to TRBJ2-7; 12 positions agree with TRBD1. The CDR3 is 15 amino acids. V shed 6 bases and J 3 bases; nucleotides not matched to a gene: 6. CDR3 amino acids: CASRGGTGGFYEQYF. Written as DNA, the CDR3 is TGTGCCAGCAGGGGCGGGACAGGGGGCTTCTACGAGCAGTACTTC.

The chain links TRBV28 to TRBJ1-5; D not certain. V lost 8 bases and J 3 bases, leaving 8 bases between the germline ends. The CDR3 contains 12 residues. Per the germline V gene, CDR1 is MDHEN and CDR2 is SYDVKM. The CDR3 bases are TGTGCCAGCGACGACTCCAATCAGCCCCAGCATTTT. Amino acid sequence: CASDDSNQPQHF.

There are many counts of this clonotype. V is TRBV25-1 and J is TRBJ2-7; D tentatively reads TRBD1 or TRBD2 (5 bases each). With 6 bases removed from V and 3 bases from J, the gap between germline ends came to 18 bases. Per germline, CDR1 MGHDK and CDR2 SYGVNS. CDR3 length: 15 residues. CDR3 residues: CASSLGTLTHYEQYF. CDR3 in DNA: TGTGCCAGCAGCCTCGGGACCCTAACTCACTACGAGCAGTACTTC.

At least ten counts were recorded for this clonotype. This chain uses TRBV20-1 with TRBJ2-1, with 15 bases aligning to TRBD2. Germline trimming cut 5 bases from V and 1 base from J; bases unmatched to any gene: 6. The CDR3 has 17 amino acids. Germline V gene lookup returns CDR1 DFQATT and CDR2 SNEGSKA (reference sequence). Written as DNA, the CDR3 is TGCAGTGCTGCCGGACTAGCGGGAGGGAAATCCTACAATGAGCAGTTCTTC. Its protein is CSAAGLAGGKSYNEQFF.